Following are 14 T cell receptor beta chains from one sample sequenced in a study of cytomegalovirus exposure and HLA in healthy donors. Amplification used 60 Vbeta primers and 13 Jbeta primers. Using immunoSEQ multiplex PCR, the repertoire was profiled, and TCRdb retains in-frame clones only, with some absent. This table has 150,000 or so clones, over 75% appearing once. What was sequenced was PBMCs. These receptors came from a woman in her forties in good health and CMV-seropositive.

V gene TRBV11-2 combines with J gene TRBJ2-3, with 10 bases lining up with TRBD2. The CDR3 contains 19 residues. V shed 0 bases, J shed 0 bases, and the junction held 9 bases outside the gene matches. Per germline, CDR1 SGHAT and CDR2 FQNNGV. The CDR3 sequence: CASSLDNLAGASSTDTQYF. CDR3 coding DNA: TGTGCCAGCAGCTTAGATAACCTAGCGGGAGCTTCGAGCACAGATACGCAGTATTTT.

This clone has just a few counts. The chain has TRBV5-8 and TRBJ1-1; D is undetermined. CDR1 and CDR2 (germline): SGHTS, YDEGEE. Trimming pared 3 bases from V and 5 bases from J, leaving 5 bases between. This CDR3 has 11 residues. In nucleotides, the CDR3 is TGTGCCAGCAGCTCCAGGACTGAAGCTTTCTTT. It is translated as CASSSRTEAFF.

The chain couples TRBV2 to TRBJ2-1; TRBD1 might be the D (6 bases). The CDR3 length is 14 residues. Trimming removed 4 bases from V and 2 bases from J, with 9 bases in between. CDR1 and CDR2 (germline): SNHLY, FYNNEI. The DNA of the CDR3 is TGTGCCAGCAGTGTGGCAGGGGCCTACAATGAGCAGTTCTTC. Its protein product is CASSVAGAYNEQFF.

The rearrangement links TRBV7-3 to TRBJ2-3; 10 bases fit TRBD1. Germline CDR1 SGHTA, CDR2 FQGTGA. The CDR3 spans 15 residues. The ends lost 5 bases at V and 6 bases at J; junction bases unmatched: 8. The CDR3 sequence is CASSTGQGRADTQYF. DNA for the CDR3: TGTGCCAGCAGCACGGGACAGGGGCGTGCGGATACGCAGTATTTT.

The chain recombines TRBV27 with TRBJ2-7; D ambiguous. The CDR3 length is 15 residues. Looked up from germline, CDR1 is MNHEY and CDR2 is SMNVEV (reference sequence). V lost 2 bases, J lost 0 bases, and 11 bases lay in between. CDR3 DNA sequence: TGTGCCAGCAGTTTAATAAGATCGGGCTCCTACGAGCAGTACTTC. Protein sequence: CASSLIRSGSYEQYF.

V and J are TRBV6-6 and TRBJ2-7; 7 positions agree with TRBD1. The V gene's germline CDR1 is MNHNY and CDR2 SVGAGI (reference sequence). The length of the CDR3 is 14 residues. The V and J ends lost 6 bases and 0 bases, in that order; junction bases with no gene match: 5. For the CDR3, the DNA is TGTGCCAGCAGACACGGGACAGCCTCCTACGAGCAGTACTTC. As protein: CASRHGTASYEQYF.

The CDR3 loop is CASSLSGFSSYNEQFF. The CDR3 bases are TGTGCCAGCAGTTTATCCGGGTTTAGCTCCTACAATGAGCAGTTCTTC. The chain is built from TRBV27 and TRBJ2-1; no firm D call. Germline values: CDR1 MNHEY, CDR2 SMNVEV (reference sequence). CDR3 length: 16 residues. Trimming removed 0 bases from V and 0 bases from J, with 9 bases in between.

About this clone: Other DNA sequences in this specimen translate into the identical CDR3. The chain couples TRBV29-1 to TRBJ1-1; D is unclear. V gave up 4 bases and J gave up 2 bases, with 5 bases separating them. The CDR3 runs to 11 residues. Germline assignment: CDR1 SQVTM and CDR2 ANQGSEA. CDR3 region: CSVVRNTEAFF. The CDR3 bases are TGCAGCGTTGTGAGAAACACTGAAGCTTTCTTT.

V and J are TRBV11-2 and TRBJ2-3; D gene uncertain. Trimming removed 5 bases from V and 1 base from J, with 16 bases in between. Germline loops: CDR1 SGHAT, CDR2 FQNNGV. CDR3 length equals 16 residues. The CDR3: CASSPGSHAGTDTQYF. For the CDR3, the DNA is TGTGCCAGCAGCCCCGGATCTCACGCGGGCACAGATACGCAGTATTTT.

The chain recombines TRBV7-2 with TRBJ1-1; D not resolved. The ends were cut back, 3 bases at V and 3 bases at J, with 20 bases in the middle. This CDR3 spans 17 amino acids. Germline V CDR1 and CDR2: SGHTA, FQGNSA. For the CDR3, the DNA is TGTGCCAGCAGCTTCTGGCCAGGTACCAACGTGGACACTGAAGCTTTCTTT. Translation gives CASSFWPGTNVDTEAFF.

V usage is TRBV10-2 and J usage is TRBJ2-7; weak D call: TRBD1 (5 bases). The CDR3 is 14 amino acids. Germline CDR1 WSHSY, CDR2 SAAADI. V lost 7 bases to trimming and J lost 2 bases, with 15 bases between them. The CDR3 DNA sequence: TGCGCCAGCACGGAAAAGGGGCCGGCCTACGAGCAGTACTTC. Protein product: CASTEKGPAYEQYF.

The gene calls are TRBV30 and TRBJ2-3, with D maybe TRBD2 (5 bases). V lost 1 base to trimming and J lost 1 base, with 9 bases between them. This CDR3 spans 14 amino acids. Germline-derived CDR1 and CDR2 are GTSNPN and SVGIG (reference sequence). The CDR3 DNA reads TGTGCCTGGAGTGATCGGGGAGGCACAGATACGCAGTATTTT. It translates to CAWSDRGGTDTQYF.

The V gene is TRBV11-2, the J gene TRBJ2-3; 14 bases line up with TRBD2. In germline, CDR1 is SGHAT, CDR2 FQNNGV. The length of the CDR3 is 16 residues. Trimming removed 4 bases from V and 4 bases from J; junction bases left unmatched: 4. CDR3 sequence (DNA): TGTGCCAGCAGCTCCAGACTAGCGGGAGGGGCAGATACGCAGTATTTT. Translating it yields CASSSRLAGGADTQYF.

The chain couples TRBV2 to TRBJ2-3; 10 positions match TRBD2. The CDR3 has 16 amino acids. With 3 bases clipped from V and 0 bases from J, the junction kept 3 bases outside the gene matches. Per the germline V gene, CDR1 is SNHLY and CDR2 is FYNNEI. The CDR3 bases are TGTGCCAGCAGTGACCTAGCGGGAGCTAGCACAGATACGCAGTATTTT. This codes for CASSDLAGASTDTQYF.